This T cell receptor beta chain was obtained from a study of T cells in Graves' hyperthyroidism and ophthalmopathy. Researchers amplified the TCR beta CDR3 regions from RNA transcripts. A set of HTBI primers served as the primers for a first-round RT-PCR of the TCR CDR3. MiXCR was run by TCRdb on the multiplex PCR reads, yielding one entry per CDR3 protein. The sample includes approximately 640,000 distinct CDR3 sequences, less than 45% of them seen just once. The V segment lost 5 bases and the J segment 4 bases; nucleotides outside the gene matches: 4. The CDR3 contains 12 residues. CDR1 DFQATT and CDR2 SNEGSKA come from the germline V gene (reference sequence). This clonotype was picked up many times. The antigen is not known. Broader study findings: The model forecast ophthalmopathy, anticipating it by a median about 6.5 months before onset. Expanded thyroid clonotypes (above 0.001) were mostly also found in blood. Ophthalmopathy was told apart from stable hyperthyroidism by a 13 V-J model.

A patient was excluded if there was uncontrolled infection, other autoimmune disease, pregnancy or lactation. Specimen: peripheral blood or thyroid tissue (not recorded which). This receptor was obtained from an adult man with Graves' disease, either hyperthyroidism or ophthalmopathy (not recorded which). This rearrangement joins TRBV20-1 to TRBJ2-5; TRBD1 aligns across 7 bases. CDR3 loop: CSAHDRAETQYF. The DNA for the CDR3 is TGCAGTGCTCACGACAGGGCAGAGACCCAGTACTTC.